Here is one TCR beta chain with its context. Its recognized antigen is unknown. Base quality data are lacking; no much larger clone is found one base away. The data were obtained in a study of blood T cell repertoires in COVID-19 (dated by TCRdb to the early 2020s). About the investigation overall: Collaborator samples came from the United States, Italy and Spain and covered acute and convalescent phases of COVID-19. The material from the prospective study consisted of cDNA or gDNA derived from T cells, B-cell-depleted T cells, or PBMCs. Subjects who had been exposed to COVID-19, were actively infected with it, or had recovered from it provided the deeply sampled blood TCRbeta repertoires that made up the dataset. The repertoires were released in a freely available public database intended as a resource for research on the immune response to SARS-CoV-2. The samples were drawn from the first 160 participants of the ongoing ImmuneRACE study and from 1,254 subjects provided by 6 global collaborators. The sample metadata nearly always contained a de-identified subject ID, COVID-19 status, age in years and sex. Where available, HLA class I and class II types were obtained from metadata supplied by the sample provider rather than from assay-based typing.

Collaborating institutions collected whole blood in K2EDTA tubes following their own protocols. For TCRbeta analysis, collaborators shipped samples in one of three forms: frozen whole blood, isolated PBMCs, or DNA extracted from either of those sample types. The CDR3 goes from the cysteine to the phenylalanine over 13 residues. The CDR3 DNA has 39 bases and is translated from base 1. V is cut by 4 bases and J by 7 bases, and the space between the germline ends is 13 bases. From the germline V gene, CDR1 is MRHNA and CDR2 is SNTAGT. TCRbeta CDR3 regions were amplified from genomic DNA using the immunoSEQ Assay, a bias-controlled multiplex PCR. Regarding the original processing steps: The number of nucleated cells in each sample was estimated by amplification of reference gene primers within the assay. To quantify the absolute abundance of each unique TCRbeta CDR3 rearrangement, sequence reads were collapsed and filtered. Productive Simpson clonality was computed per sample as the square root of Simpson's diversity index over productive rearrangements. TCRdb took over this immuneACCESS table, retaining in-frame rearrangements with V and J assigned. Such tables are incomplete; in checked studies, under half of the missing clones stem from an unresolved V gene, and the remainder is unexplained. V and J calls and clone size are copied from that table; D and trimming were computed from the DNA. The sample table contains around 250,000 clones; only one count was recorded for about 86% of them. 5.7% of the sample belongs to the ten largest clones.

Results and caveats for the whole study, not just this receptor: The quantity of clinical and demographic metadata differed by source and by participant and was supplied without curation.

The specimen sequenced was peripheral blood. The sequence was collected from an elderly man with acute or convalescent COVID-19. The chain couples TRBV6-4 to TRBJ1-2; TRBD1 might be the D gene, on 5 matching bases. The CDR3 region: CASSGALGAGYTF. The DNA sequence is TGTGCCAGCAGTGGAGCCTTAGGGGCTGGCTACACCTTC.